Below are 15 T cell receptor beta chains sequenced from a single sample in a study of shared clonotypes between healthy human individuals. Generated by immunoSEQ multiplex PCR, the TCRdb table keeps only in-frame clones and is missing some. The sample records 450,000 to 500,000 clones, approximately 84% being singletons. Sequencing was done on a sample of PBMCs. The receptors derive from a woman aged 40-49 years in good health. Some clones in this sample may be carry-over from other donors' samples.

This clone was detected only once. The V gene is TRBV30, the J gene TRBJ2-2; TRBD2 matches 9 bases. Per germline, CDR1 GTSNPN and CDR2 SVGIG (reference sequence). This CDR3 is built from 15 residues. Losses at the gene ends were 1 base for V and 4 bases for J; bases not matched to a gene: 4. The CDR3 reads CAWSGGRVGTGELFF. The DNA for the CDR3 is TGTGCCTGGAGTGGCGGGAGGGTTGGCACCGGGGAGCTGTTTTTT.

The chain is built from TRBV5-6 and TRBJ1-1, with D unclear. Germline CDR1 is SGHDT and CDR2 is YYEEEE. The CDR3 has 12 amino acids. The V gene lost 3 bases and the J gene lost 2 bases, with 5 bases spanning the gap. Here the CDR3 DNA reads TGTGCCAGCAGCTGGGGTAACACTGAAGCTTTCTTT. It specifies CASSWGNTEAFF. Full variable domain (outside the CDR3, taken from reference TRBV5-6 and TRBJ1-1): DAGVTQSPTHLIKTRGQQVTLRCSPKSGHDTVSWYQQALGQGPQFIFQYYEEEERQRGNFPDRFSGHQFPNYSSELNVNALLLGDSALYLCASSWGNTEAFFGQGTRLTVV.

V usage is TRBV29-1 and J usage is TRBJ2-5, with TRBD2 identical over 7 bases. Germline V gene sequence: CDR1 SQVTM, CDR2 ANQGSEA. The CDR3 runs to 15 residues. V lost 0 bases to trimming and J lost 7 bases; unmatched junction nucleotides: 11. CDR3 sequence reads: CSVEDWASGLRTQYF. In DNA form, the CDR3 reads TGCAGCGTTGAAGATTGGGCTAGCGGCCTCAGGACCCAGTACTTC.

The rearrangement uses TRBV7-3 and TRBJ1-1; 8 nucleotides line up with TRBD1. J gave up 4 bases and V 4 bases, and 2 bases lay outside the gene matches. The CDR3 sequence is 13 residues long. CDR1 SGHTA and CDR2 FQGTGA come from the germline V gene. The CDR3 here is CASSYTGGTEAFF. The CDR3 DNA follows: TGTGCCAGCAGCTATACAGGGGGCACTGAAGCTTTCTTT.

CDR3 coding DNA: TGTGCCAGCAGTTACCTTGGACAGGGAGGCTATGGCTACACCTTC. Translated: CASSYLGQGGYGYTF. The V call is TRBV28, the J call TRBJ1-2; 8 nucleotides match TRBD1. Trimming took 4 bases from V and 4 from J; bases not matched to a gene: 8. Germline V lookup: CDR1 MDHEN, CDR2 SYDVKM. CDR3 length equals 15 residues.

A remark on this clone: It differs at one base from a far larger clone, so likely a read error. The chain employs TRBV7-8 and TRBJ1-4; the D is unclear. The ends were cut back, 3 bases at V and 5 bases at J, with 10 bases in the middle. Looked up from germline, CDR1 is SGHVS and CDR2 is FQNEAQ. The CDR3 contains 14 residues. CDR3 DNA sequence: TGTGCCAGCAGCTTTTCATGCGAGAATGAAAAACTGTTTTTT. Residues: CASSFSCENEKLFF.

Notes on this clone: This probably arose from a read error, given a far larger clone one base away. The V gene is TRBV6-1, the J gene TRBJ1-3, with unresolved D. The CDR3 totals 15 residues. Trimming cost V 2 bases and J 1 base, with 9 bases left between them. Germline CDR1 MNHNS, CDR2 SASEGT. CDR3 sequence: CASSEIVLSGNTIYF. DNA of the CDR3: TGTGCCAGCAGTGAAATAGTCTTATCTGGAAACACCATATATTTT.

This clone was found once. V usage is TRBV28 and J usage is TRBJ1-5, with D possibly being TRBD1 (5 bases). In germline, CDR1 is MDHEN, CDR2 SYDVKM. V shed 5 bases and J shed 9 bases, with 17 bases lying between them. The CDR3 consists of 14 residues. Here the CDR3 DNA reads TGTGCCAGCAGTACCCCTGGGGCCAGTCCGCCCCAGCATTTT. Translation: CASSTPGASPPQHF. The variable domain in full, completed from reference TRBV28 and TRBJ1-5, reads DVKVTQSSRYLVKRTGEKVFLECVQDMDHENMFWYRQDPGLGLRLIYFSYDVKMKEKGDIPEGYSVSREKKERFSLILESASTNQTSMYLCASSTPGASPPQHFGDGTRLSIL.

The chain recombines TRBV30 with TRBJ1-5, with D maybe TRBD1 (6 bases). V was trimmed by 4 bases and J by 5 bases, leaving 12 bases between them. The length of the CDR3 is 13 residues. Germline-derived CDR1 and CDR2 are GTSNPN and SVGIG (reference sequence). The CDR3 bases are TGTGCCTGGAAGGGGGGGATCCATCAGCCCCAGCATTTT. This translates into CAWKGGIHQPQHF.

The rearrangement links TRBV30 to TRBJ2-5; D call uncertain. Germline V gives CDR1 GTSNPN, CDR2 SVGIG (reference sequence). The CDR3 runs 13 residues. Trimming removed 3 bases at V and 4 bases at J, with 12 bases between. The CDR3 DNA reads as TGTGCCTGGAGCCCTACCCCAGGAGAGACCCAGTACTTC. It encodes CAWSPTPGETQYF.

The chain is built from TRBV13 and TRBJ2-1, with 10 bases aligning to TRBD1. Germline trimming cut 6 bases from V and 6 bases from J; bases unmatched to any gene: 11. Per germline, CDR1 PRHDT and CDR2 FYEKMQ (reference sequence). CDR3 length: 16 residues. CDR3 region: CASRSPDRGLGNEQFF. The CDR3 coding sequence is TGTGCCAGCAGATCCCCCGACAGGGGGCTTGGCAATGAGCAGTTCTTC.

CDR3 sequence reads: CASSLVSSGTGYNEQFF. The CDR3 nucleotides are TGTGCCAGCAGCTTGGTTTCATCCGGGACAGGATACAATGAGCAGTTCTTC. J is TRBJ2-1 and V is TRBV5-6; 8 bases line up with TRBD1. The V gene's germline CDR1 is SGHDT and CDR2 YYEEEE. The CDR3 spans 17 residues. The junction had 9 bases not matched to a gene; V was cut back by 0 bases and J by 4 bases.

This clone has at least ten counts. Other DNA sequences in the sample encode the same CDR3. The rearrangement joins TRBV10-2 to TRBJ2-5; 7 bases are a match to TRBD2. Germline CDR1 reads WSHSY; CDR2 reads SAAADI. The CDR3 totals 13 residues. V dropped 6 bases and J dropped 5; count of bases not matched to a gene: 6. The CDR3: CASRRGKLETQYF. Written as DNA, the CDR3 is TGCGCCAGCAGGCGGGGGAAGCTTGAGACCCAGTACTTC.

V gene TRBV4-2 combines with J gene TRBJ2-7, with TRBD2 as a possible D gene (5 bases). The V and J ends lost 4 bases and 0 bases respectively, with 13 bases between them. The CDR3 loop spans 15 amino acids. Germline V gene sequence: CDR1 LGHNA, CDR2 YNFKEQ. The CDR3, as DNA: TGTGCCAGCAGCCCAGCTGCAAGCGGCTCCTACGAGCAGTACTTC. This sequence encodes CASSPAASGSYEQYF.

In its sample, this clone ranks as medium-sized. Within the sample, other DNA sequences also encode this same CDR3. The chain employs TRBV4-2 and TRBJ1-1; D is perhaps TRBD1 (5 bases). Germline values: CDR1 LGHNA, CDR2 YNFKEQ. CDR3 size: 15 residues. V lost 4 bases and J lost 5, with 17 bases in between. CDR3 in DNA: TGTGCCAGCAGCCTAGATCGGGCAGGGTTAACTGAAGCTTTCTTT. It codes for CASSLDRAGLTEAFF.